This TCR beta chain was profiled in a study of blood T cell repertoires in COVID-19. Study-level background: Sites in the United States, Italy and Spain provided acute and convalescent COVID-19 samples. T cells, B-cell-depleted T cells, or PBMCs provided the cDNA or gDNA that served as material.

Germline values: CDR1 SGHVS, CDR2 FNYEAQ. The CDR3 covers 15 residues. Between the trimmed V and J ends, which lost 0 bases and 5 bases, there was a span of 14 bases. Authors' methods: Reference gene primer amplification gave estimated nucleated cell counts. The protocol was immunoSEQ multiplex PCR, while the TCRdb copy is restricted to in-frame clones and leaves out a portion. The DNA gave D and trimming, while V, J and clone size come from that table. The sample records 55,000 to 65,000 clones, just over 90% being singletons. V gene TRBV7-6 combines with J gene TRBJ2-7; D not certain. The TCR originated in a human donor in a cohort sampled during active COVID-19. Specimen: peripheral blood. The DNA for the CDR3 is TGTGCCAGCAGCTTAGCCCCTGGCTACCGGGACGAGCAGTACTTC. It specifies CASSLAPGYRDEQYF.